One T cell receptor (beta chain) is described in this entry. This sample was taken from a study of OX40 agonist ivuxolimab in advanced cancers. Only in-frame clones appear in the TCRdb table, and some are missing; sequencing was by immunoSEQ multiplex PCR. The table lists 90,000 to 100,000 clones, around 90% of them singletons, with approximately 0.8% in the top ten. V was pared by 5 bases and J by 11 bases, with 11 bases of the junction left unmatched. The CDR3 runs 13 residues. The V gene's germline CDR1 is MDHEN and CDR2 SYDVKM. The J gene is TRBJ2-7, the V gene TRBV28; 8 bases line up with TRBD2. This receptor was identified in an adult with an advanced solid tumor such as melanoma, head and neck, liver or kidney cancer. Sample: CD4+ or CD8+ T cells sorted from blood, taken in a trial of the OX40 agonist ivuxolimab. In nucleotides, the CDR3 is TGTGCCAGCAGTAGAAACGGACTAGCTTGGAAGTACTTC. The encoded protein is CASSRNGLAWKYF.